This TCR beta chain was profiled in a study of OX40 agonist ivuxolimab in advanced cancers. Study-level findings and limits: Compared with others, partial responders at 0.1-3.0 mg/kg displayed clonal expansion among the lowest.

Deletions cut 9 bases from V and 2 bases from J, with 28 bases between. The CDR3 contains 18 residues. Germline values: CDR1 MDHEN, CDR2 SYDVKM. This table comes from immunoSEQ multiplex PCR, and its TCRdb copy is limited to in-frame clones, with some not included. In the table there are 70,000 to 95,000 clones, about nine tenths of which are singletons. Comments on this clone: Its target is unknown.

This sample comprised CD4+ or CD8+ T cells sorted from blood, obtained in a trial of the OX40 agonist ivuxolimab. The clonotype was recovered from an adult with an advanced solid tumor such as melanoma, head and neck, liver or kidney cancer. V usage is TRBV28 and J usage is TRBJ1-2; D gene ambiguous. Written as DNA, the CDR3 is TGTGCCAGTAATATCCCCCCCCGAAGCAACCCGACGAACTATGGCTACACCTTC. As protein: CASNIPPRSNPTNYGYTF.